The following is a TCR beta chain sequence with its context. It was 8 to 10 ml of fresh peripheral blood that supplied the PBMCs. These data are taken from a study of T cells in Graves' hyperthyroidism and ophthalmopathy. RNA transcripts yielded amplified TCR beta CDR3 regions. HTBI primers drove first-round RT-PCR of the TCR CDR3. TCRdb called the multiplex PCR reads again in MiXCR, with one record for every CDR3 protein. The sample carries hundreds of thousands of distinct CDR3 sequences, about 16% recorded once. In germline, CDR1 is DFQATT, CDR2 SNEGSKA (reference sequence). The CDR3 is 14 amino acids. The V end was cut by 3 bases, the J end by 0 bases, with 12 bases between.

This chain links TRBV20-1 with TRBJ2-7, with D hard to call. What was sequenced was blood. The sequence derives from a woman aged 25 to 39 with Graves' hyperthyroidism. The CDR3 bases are TGCAGTGCTAGCTCTCAACATCACTCCTACGAGCAGTACTTC. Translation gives CSASSQHHSYEQYF.